This T cell receptor beta chain was profiled in a study of response to subunit inactivated influenza vaccine. The study, taken as a whole, reports: The authors suggested that every seasonal influenza vaccination recruits few new T cells.

TCRdb used MiXCR to reprocess the RT-PCR reads, holding one entry per CDR3 protein. The sample includes more than 450,000 distinct CDR3 sequences, approximately 7.6% of them seen just once. The CDR3 has 15 amino acids. V was clipped by 5 bases and J by 6 bases, with 14 bases between them. This clonotype was picked up many times. No antigen is known for it. The gene calls are TRBV12-3 or TRBV12-4 and TRBJ1-6; TRBD1 might be the D (6 bases). The material sequenced was PBMCs from blood, taken around 25 months after vaccination. The sequence derives from a man between 50 and 75 years old who received an inactivated influenza vaccine. For the CDR3, the DNA is TGTGCCAGCAGTATATCGACAGGAGTTAATTCACCCCTCCACTTT. Protein sequence: CASSISTGVNSPLHF.